This T cell receptor (beta chain) was captured in a study of blood T cell repertoires in COVID-19. The repertoire was sequenced with immunoSEQ multiplex PCR; TCRdb's copy has only in-frame clones and lacks some. The sample shows approximately 140,000 clones, roughly 85% of them seen only once. In its sample, this clone was seen once. V trimming: 6 bases; J trimming: 5 bases; junction bases outside the gene matches: 5. Germline V gene data show CDR1 as MNHEY and CDR2 as SVGAGI. CDR3 length equals 14 residues. Seattle patients were enrolled during active infection and followed longitudinally. This receptor was obtained from an older woman with COVID-19, enrolled during active disease. Specimen: peripheral blood. V and J are TRBV6-5 and TRBJ1-2, with 11 bases that match TRBD1. For the CDR3, the DNA is TGTGCCAGCAGGCGGGGACAGGGGGTTTATGGCTACACCTTC. This translates into CASRRGQGVYGYTF.